This T cell receptor (beta chain) emerged from a study of blood T cell repertoires in COVID-19. Overall study context: Collection of acute and convalescent COVID-19 samples took place in the United States, Italy and Spain. Sample material is recorded as cDNA or gDNA derived from T cells, B-cell-depleted T cells, or PBMCs.

The table came from immunoSEQ multiplex PCR; TCRdb's copy has only in-frame clones and leaves some out. The sample has some 93,000 clones, approximately 84% seen once. This clonotype was sampled from a man in his sixties or seventies with acute or convalescent COVID-19. The material sequenced was peripheral blood.

CDR3 sequence (DNA): TGTGCCAGCTCACGACAGGGTAGCAATCAGCCCCAGCATTTT. This encodes CASSRQGSNQPQHF. V and J are TRBV18 and TRBJ1-5; 7 nucleotides agree with TRBD1. Trimming removed 4 bases from V and 0 bases from J; junction bases left unmatched: 0. Germline V gene sequence: CDR1 KGHSH, CDR2 LQKENI. The CDR3 contains 14 residues.